This TCR beta chain was sequenced for a study of shared clonotypes between healthy human individuals. Overall study: CD4 naive cells filled three plates per donor, CD4 memory three, CD8 naive two and CD8 memory one.

Generated by immunoSEQ multiplex PCR, the TCRdb table keeps only in-frame clones and is missing some. Among approximately 740,000 clones listed, almost 95% were seen once. Looked up from germline, CDR1 is MDHEN and CDR2 is SYDVKM. The ends lost 1 base at V and 3 bases at J; junction bases unmatched: 13. The CDR3 is made up of 18 amino acids. Cells designated naive CD8 were CD45RO-negative and were positively selected for CCR7, with terminally differentiated effector memory CD45RA+ cells excluded. This chain uses TRBV28 with TRBJ2-3; 7 bases match TRBD2. This clonotype was sampled from a man aged 30 to 45 in good health. Material: naive CD8+ T cells sorted from blood. The chain's CDR3 is CASSLLFIGGSGTDTQYF. The CDR3, as DNA: TGTGCCAGCAGTTTATTATTTATCGGCGGGAGTGGGACAGATACGCAGTATTTT.